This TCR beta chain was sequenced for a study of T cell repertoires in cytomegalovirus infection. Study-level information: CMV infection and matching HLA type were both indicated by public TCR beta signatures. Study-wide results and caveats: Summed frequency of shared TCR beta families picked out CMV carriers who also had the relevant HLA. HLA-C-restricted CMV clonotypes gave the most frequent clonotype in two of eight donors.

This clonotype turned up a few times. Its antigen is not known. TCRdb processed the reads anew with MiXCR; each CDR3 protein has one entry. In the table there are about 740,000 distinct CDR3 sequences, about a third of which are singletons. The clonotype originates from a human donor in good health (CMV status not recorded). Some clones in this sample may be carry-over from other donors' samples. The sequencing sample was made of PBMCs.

Written as DNA, the CDR3 is TGTGCCATCAGTGAGTCGGAGGGACAGGGACCAAGGGTCCTCCACTTT. This gives the protein CAISESEGQGPRVLHF. The V gene is TRBV10-3, the J gene TRBJ1-6, with 9 bases matching TRBD1. The length of the CDR3 is 16 residues. Germline V gene data show CDR1 as ENHRY and CDR2 as SYGVKD. The junction had 12 bases not matched to a gene; V was cut back by 0 bases and J by 15 bases.